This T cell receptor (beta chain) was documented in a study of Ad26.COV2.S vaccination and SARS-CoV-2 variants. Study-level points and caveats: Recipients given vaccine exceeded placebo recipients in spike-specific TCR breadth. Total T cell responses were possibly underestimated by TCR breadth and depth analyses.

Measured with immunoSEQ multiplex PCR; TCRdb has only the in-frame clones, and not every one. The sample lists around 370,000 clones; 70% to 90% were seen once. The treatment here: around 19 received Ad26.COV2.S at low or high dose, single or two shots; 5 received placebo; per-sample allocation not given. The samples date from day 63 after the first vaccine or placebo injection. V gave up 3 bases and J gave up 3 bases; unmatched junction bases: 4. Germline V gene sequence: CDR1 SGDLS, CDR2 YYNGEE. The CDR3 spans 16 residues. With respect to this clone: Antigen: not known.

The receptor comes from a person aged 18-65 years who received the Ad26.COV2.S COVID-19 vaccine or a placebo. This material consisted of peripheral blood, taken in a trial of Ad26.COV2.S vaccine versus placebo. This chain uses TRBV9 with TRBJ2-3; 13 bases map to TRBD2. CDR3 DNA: TGTGCCAGCAGCGGGAGGGGACTAGCGGGGACAGATACGCAGTATTTT. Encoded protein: CASSGRGLAGTDTQYF.